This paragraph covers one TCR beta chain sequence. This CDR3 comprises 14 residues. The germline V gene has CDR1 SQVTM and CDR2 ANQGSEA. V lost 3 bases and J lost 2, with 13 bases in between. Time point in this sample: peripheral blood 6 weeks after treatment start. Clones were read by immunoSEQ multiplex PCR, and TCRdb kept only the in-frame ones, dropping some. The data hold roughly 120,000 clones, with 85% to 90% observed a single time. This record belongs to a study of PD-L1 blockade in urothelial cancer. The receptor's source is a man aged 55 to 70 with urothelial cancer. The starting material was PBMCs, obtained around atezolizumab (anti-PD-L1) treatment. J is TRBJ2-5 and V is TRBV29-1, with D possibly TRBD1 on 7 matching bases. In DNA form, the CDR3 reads TGCAGCGTTGAGCGGGGACAGCCGCAAGAGACCCAGTACTTC. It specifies CSVERGQPQETQYF. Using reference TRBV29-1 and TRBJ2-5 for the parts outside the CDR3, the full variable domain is SAVISQKPSRDICQRGTSLTIQCQVDSQVTMMFWYRQQPGQSLTLIATANQGSEATYESGFVIDKFPISRPNLTFSTLTVSNMSPEDSSIYLCSVERGQPQETQYFGPGTRLLVL.